The clone carrying this T cell receptor beta chain was observed many times. Its antigen is not known. TCRdb re-called the 5' RACE reads with MiXCR, one entry per CDR3 protein. The sample shows some 260,000 distinct CDR3 sequences, around 4.9% of them seen only once. This entry comes from a study of T cells after yellow fever vaccination. The study, taken as a whole, reports: Within FACS-sorted repertoires, abundant clonotypes contaminating from the bulk population could be present.

The CDR3 is 17 amino acids. The V end was cut by 5 bases, the J end by 2 bases, with 16 bases between. Germline V gene lookup returns CDR1 SGHAT and CDR2 FQDESV (reference sequence). Sequencing used CD4+ T cells sorted from PBMCs, obtained on the day of the yellow fever booster vaccination. V gene TRBV11-1 combines with J gene TRBJ2-6; tentatively, D is TRBD2 (5 bases). The receptor was isolated from a man aged 18 to 30 who received the YFV17D yellow fever vaccine. Here the CDR3 DNA reads TGTGCCAGCAGCGGTAGTGGCGGGTTGCCTGGGGCCAACGTCCTGACTTTC. It translates to CASSGSGGLPGANVLTF.